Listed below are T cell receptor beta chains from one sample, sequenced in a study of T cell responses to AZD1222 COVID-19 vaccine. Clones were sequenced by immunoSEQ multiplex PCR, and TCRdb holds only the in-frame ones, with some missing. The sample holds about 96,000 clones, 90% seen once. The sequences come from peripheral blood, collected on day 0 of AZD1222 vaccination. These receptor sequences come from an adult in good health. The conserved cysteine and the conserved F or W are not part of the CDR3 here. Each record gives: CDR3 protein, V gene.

CDR3 protein: ASMGGRRETQY
V gene: TRBV27

CDR3 protein: ASGQPGSGHGYT
V gene: TRBV28

CDR3 protein: ASSFPGRENTGELF
V gene: TRBV28

CDR3 protein: ASSLGGAGQGFFGYT
V gene: TRBV28

CDR3 protein: ASSLKADYEQY
V gene: TRBV7-2

CDR3 protein: ASSAQIGGRNTGELF
V gene: TRBV5-1

CDR3 protein: ASSRVREGDNEQY
V gene: TRBV6-5

CDR3 protein: ASSRWGQSNQPQH
V gene: TRBV28

CDR3 protein: ASSSNWGNTEAF
V gene: TRBV7-2

CDR3 protein: ASSSGTLQETQY
V gene: TRBV13

CDR3 protein: ASSLDQGTEAF
V gene: TRBV2

CDR3 protein: ASSPTGVDNEQF
V gene: TRBV18

CDR3 protein: AIRDRVNTEAF
V gene: TRBV12-3/TRBV12-4

CDR3 protein: ASSPTGTGGRSGNTIY
V gene: TRBV27

CDR3 protein: ASRPLLGGGTEAF
V gene: TRBV28

CDR3 protein: ASSQGGGSPLH
V gene: TRBV14

CDR3 protein: ASSIVAGVETQY
V gene: TRBV19

CDR3 protein: ASSQQGPSEKLF
V gene: TRBV7-9

CDR3 protein: ASSRAVGIVASNRHSGNTIY
V gene: TRBV3-1/TRBV3-2

CDR3 protein: ASSEDSQSSYNEQF
V gene: TRBV6-1

CDR3 protein: ASSLGQGGNQPQH
V gene: TRBV6-2/TRBV6-3

CDR3 protein: ASSSQTGGDTEAF
V gene: TRBV4-2

CDR3 protein: ASSLVKDRATEAF
V gene: TRBV5-1

CDR3 protein: ASERSTGELF
V gene: TRBV6-5

CDR3 protein: ASSQMGYTEAF
V gene: TRBV4-3

CDR3 protein: ASSVSGGVGYT
V gene: TRBV7-6

CDR3 protein: ASSQVARGPEQY
V gene: TRBV4-1